Listed below are T cell receptor beta chains from one sample, sequenced in a study of blood T cell repertoires in COVID-19. The table came from immunoSEQ multiplex PCR; TCRdb's copy has only in-frame clones and leaves some out. This table holds 99,000 or so clones, 75% to 85% found once. The source material was peripheral blood. Receptors were obtained from a woman between 65 and 79 years old with acute or convalescent COVID-19. Both conserved end residues are part of each CDR3. Fields, in order: V gene, D gene, clone size, J gene, CDR3 length, CDR3 protein, CDR3 DNA. D genes are given only for firm matches. Clone size, where shown, is once, few, many, or a class for clones that have expanded.

>TRBV6-5|.|.|TRBJ1-2|15
CASSRQGGNDYGYTF
TGTGCCAGCAGCCGCCAGGGAGGGAACGACTATGGCTACACCTTC
>TRBV11-2|TRBD1|.|TRBJ1-1|13
CASSGRDSTEAFF
TGTGCCAGCAGCGGCCGGGACAGCACTGAAGCTTTCTTT
>TRBV6-2/TRBV6-3|.|.|TRBJ2-5|11
CASSQYETQYF
TGTGCCAGCAGCCAATATGAGACCCAGTACTTC
>TRBV28|.|.|TRBJ1-2|14
CASLGVRDNYGYTF
TGTGCCAGCCTAGGCGTGAGGGATAACTATGGCTACACCTTC
>TRBV5-4|.|.|TRBJ2-1|14
CASSLGGAVNEQFF
TGTGCCAGCAGCTTGGGGGGCGCGGTTAATGAGCAGTTCTTC
>TRBV6-5|.|many|TRBJ2-7|13
CASSSYDSYEQYF
TGTGCCAGCAGTTCCTATGACAGCTACGAGCAGTACTTC
>TRBV7-2|.|.|TRBJ1-5|15
CASSPDTNSNQPQHF
TGTGCCAGCAGTCCAGACACAAATAGCAATCAGCCCCAGCATTTT
>TRBV21-1|.|.|TRBJ1-1|15
CASSKVQGAYTEAFF
TGTGCCAGCAGCAAAGTACAGGGGGCGTATACTGAAGCTTTCTTT
>TRBV18|.|few|TRBJ1-1|16
CASSPLGGPLNTEAFF
TGTGCCAGCTCACCATTGGGGGGGCCGCTGAACACTGAAGCTTTCTTT
>TRBV27|TRBD1|.|TRBJ2-1|14
CASSFGQGRSEQFF
TGTGCCAGCAGTTTCGGACAGGGAAGGAGTGAGCAGTTCTTC
>TRBV29-1|.|.|TRBJ1-2|12
CSGLRANYGYTF
TGCAGCGGACTAAGGGCTAACTATGGCTACACCTTC
>TRBV7-9|TRBD1|few|TRBJ1-3|16
CASSPLQGARGNTIYF
TGTGCCAGCAGCCCGTTACAGGGGGCGCGAGGAAACACCATATATTTT
>TRBV6-5|TRBD1|.|TRBJ1-6|14
CASTRQGNNSPLHF
TGTGCCAGCACGCGACAGGGGAATAATTCACCCCTCCACTTT
>TRBV29-1|.|.|TRBJ2-7|13
CSVGAGISYEQYF
TGCAGCGTTGGAGCGGGTATCTCCTACGAGCAGTACTTC
>TRBV6-2/TRBV6-3|.|.|TRBJ2-7|11
CASSTGYEQYF
TGTGCCAGCAGTACAGGCTACGAGCAGTACTTC
>TRBV6-5|.|.|TRBJ1-6|12
CASSYGNSPLHF
TGTGCCAGCAGTTACGGCAATTCACCCCTCCACTTT
>TRBV5-4|TRBD1|.|TRBJ1-2|15
CASSSDRGSLYGYTF
TGTGCCAGCAGTTCGGACAGGGGGTCCCTCTATGGCTACACCTTC
>TRBV29-1|.|.|TRBJ2-7|12
CSATGTSYEQYF
TGCAGCGCAACCGGGACATCCTACGAGCAGTACTTC
>TRBV7-3|TRBD1|.|TRBJ1-1|15
CASSLTHQGATEAFF
TGTGCCAGCAGCCTGACCCACCAGGGGGCCACTGAAGCTTTCTTT
>TRBV3-1/TRBV3-2|TRBD2|.|TRBJ2-1|14
CASSQELAESEQFF
TGTGCCAGCAGCCAGGAACTAGCGGAATCGGAGCAGTTCTTC
>TRBV2|.|.|TRBJ2-7|15
CASSAISGGAYEQYF
TGTGCCAGCAGTGCGATTAGCGGAGGGGCCTACGAGCAGTACTTC
>TRBV28|.|.|TRBJ2-2|18
CASSLVGSLAANTGELFF
TGTGCCAGCAGTTTAGTGGGGTCACTAGCAGCAAACACCGGGGAGCTGTTTTTT
>TRBV4-3|.|.|TRBJ1-1|18
CASSQDSGLWAGLTEAFF
TGCGCCAGCAGCCAAGATAGTGGCTTGTGGGCGGGGCTGACTGAAGCTTTCTTT
>TRBV10-3|TRBD1|.|TRBJ2-7|14
CAISTGARGYEQYF
TGTGCCATCAGCACAGGGGCTAGGGGCTACGAGCAGTACTTC
>TRBV4-3|.|.|TRBJ1-2|13
CASSQVRGVVHTF
TGCGCCAGCAGCCAAGTCCGCGGAGTAGTACACACCTTC
>TRBV28|.|.|TRBJ2-3|12
CASSSTPDTQYF
TGTGCCAGCAGTTCGACACCAGATACGCAGTATTTT
>TRBV19|.|.|TRBJ1-2|15
CASSAQQQQGYGYTF
TGTGCCAGTAGTGCTCAACAACAGCAGGGATATGGCTACACCTTC
>TRBV19|.|few|TRBJ2-1|15
CASSILTSSYNEQFF
TGTGCCAGTAGTATCCTGACTAGCTCCTACAATGAGCAGTTCTTC
>TRBV28|.|.|TRBJ1-2|17
CASKTSGVGLSNYGYTF
TGTGCCAGCAAGACCTCGGGGGTTGGACTTTCGAACTATGGCTACACCTTC
>TRBV19|TRBD1|.|TRBJ1-4|15
CASSAQGATNEKLFF
TGTGCCAGTAGCGCCCAGGGGGCGACCAATGAAAAACTGTTTTTT
>TRBV11-2|.|.|TRBJ1-2|13
CASSLNRGYGYTF
TGTGCCAGCAGCTTAAATCGGGGATATGGCTACACCTTC
>TRBV27|.|.|TRBJ1-1|14
CASSLYREKPEAFF
TGTGCCAGCAGTCTCTACAGGGAAAAACCTGAAGCTTTCTTT
>TRBV5-5|.|.|TRBJ2-3|14
CASSFTGGGDTQYF
TGTGCCAGCAGCTTTACAGGGGGGGGAGATACGCAGTATTTT